Listed below are T cell receptor beta chains from one sample, sequenced in a study of kidney transplant recipient with SARS-CoV-2 infection. TCRdb passed the reads through MiXCR, listing each CDR3 protein once. The repertoire holds fewer than 250,000 distinct CDR3 sequences, with 25% to 35% as singletons. This specimen consisted of a blood sample, obtained at baseline and on day 111 from a kidney transplant recipient. Source of these receptors: a male patient aged 30 to 40 who had COVID-19 and was a kidney transplant recipient. Some of these T cells may belong to the graft donor. CDR3s include the opening cysteine and the closing phenylalanine or tryptophan. The D gene is left open where the match is weak. Some rows have no size entry. The others give once, few or many, or a class for an expanded clone.

d_call: .
v_call: TRBV28
clone_size: .
j_call: TRBJ2-5
cdr3_nt: TGTGCCAGCAGTTCCCTATTGACTATCCAAGAGACCCAGTACTTC
cdr3_aa: CASSSLLTIQETQYF

d_call: TRBD1
v_call: TRBV7-3
clone_size: many
j_call: TRBJ2-7
cdr3_nt: TGTGCCAGCAGCTCCCCGGGACAGGGGCCTTACGAGCAGTACTTC
cdr3_aa: CASSSPGQGPYEQYF

d_call: TRBD1
v_call: TRBV3-1
clone_size: many
j_call: TRBJ1-2
cdr3_nt: TGTGCCAGCAGCCAAGACGGGACAGGGTCTGGTGGCTACACCTTC
cdr3_aa: CASSQDGTGSGGYTF

d_call: .
v_call: TRBV5-6
clone_size: many
j_call: TRBJ2-7
cdr3_nt: TGTGCCAGCAGCGAGTACACGTTCTCCTACGAGCAGTACTTC
cdr3_aa: CASSEYTFSYEQYF

d_call: TRBD1
v_call: TRBV28
clone_size: many
j_call: TRBJ2-3
cdr3_nt: TGTGCCACCCTCCGGGACAGCAGCACAGATACGCAGTATTTT
cdr3_aa: CATLRDSSTDTQYF

d_call: TRBD1
v_call: TRBV19
clone_size: many
j_call: TRBJ1-4
cdr3_nt: TGTGCCAGTCAGAGGCAGGGGGTTGCAACTAATGAAAAACTGTTTTTT
cdr3_aa: CASQRQGVATNEKLFF

d_call: TRBD2
v_call: TRBV7-2
clone_size: many
j_call: TRBJ2-5
cdr3_nt: TGTGCCAGCAGCTTAGAGGGTAGCGGGATTAGGTACCAAGAGACCCAGTACTTC
cdr3_aa: CASSLEGSGIRYQETQYF

d_call: .
v_call: TRBV16
clone_size: few
j_call: TRBJ1-2
cdr3_nt: TGTGCCAGCAGCTTATCTTCGGTCGTTAGAAAGACCTATGGCTACACCTTC
cdr3_aa: CASSLSSVVRKTYGYTF

d_call: .
v_call: TRBV3-1
clone_size: many
j_call: TRBJ1-2
cdr3_nt: TGTGCCAGCAGCAGTCGAATCACCCTTCGAAAGACCTATGGCTACACCTTC
cdr3_aa: CASSSRITLRKTYGYTF

d_call: .
v_call: TRBV12-3/TRBV12-4
clone_size: many
j_call: TRBJ1-2
cdr3_nt: TGTGCCAGCAGTCTACCGACCAGCTTCCGAAAGACCTATGGCTACACCTTC
cdr3_aa: CASSLPTSFRKTYGYTF

d_call: TRBD2
v_call: TRBV9
clone_size: few
j_call: TRBJ2-2
cdr3_nt: TGTACCAGTCTGCGGGAGGGCCCCACCGGGGAGCTGTTTTTT
cdr3_aa: CTSLREGPTGELFF

d_call: TRBD1
v_call: TRBV7-9
clone_size: many
j_call: TRBJ2-1
cdr3_nt: TGTGCCAGCAGCTCCACCGGGACAGGGGGTAATGAGCAGTTCTTC
cdr3_aa: CASSSTGTGGNEQFF

d_call: .
v_call: TRBV9
clone_size: many
j_call: TRBJ1-1
cdr3_nt: TGTGCCAGCAGCGCCCATTTAGGGGCCACTGAAGCTTTCTTT
cdr3_aa: CASSAHLGATEAFF

d_call: TRBD2
v_call: TRBV29-1
clone_size: many
j_call: TRBJ2-7
cdr3_nt: TGCAGCGTCGCGGGACTAGCGGGATTTGCCTACGAGCAGTACTTC
cdr3_aa: CSVAGLAGFAYEQYF

d_call: .
v_call: TRBV6-5
clone_size: many
j_call: TRBJ1-5
cdr3_nt: TGTGCCAGCAGTGCCGGGAGGTGGAATCAGCCCCAGCATTTT
cdr3_aa: CASSAGRWNQPQHF

d_call: .
v_call: TRBV7-3
clone_size: many
j_call: TRBJ1-1
cdr3_nt: TGTGCCAGCAGCCCCGGCTTCGGGGAGGGGAACACTGAAGCTTTCTTT
cdr3_aa: CASSPGFGEGNTEAFF

d_call: TRBD1
v_call: TRBV9
clone_size: many
j_call: TRBJ2-7
cdr3_nt: TGTGCCAGCAGCCCCCGAGGACAGGGAGGTTACGAGCAGTACTTC
cdr3_aa: CASSPRGQGGYEQYF

d_call: .
v_call: TRBV4-2
clone_size: many
j_call: TRBJ1-4
cdr3_nt: TGTGCCAGCAGCCAAGATGCGGGACAAGGTTGGGAAAAACTGTTTTTT
cdr3_aa: CASSQDAGQGWEKLFF

d_call: .
v_call: TRBV5-4
clone_size: .
j_call: TRBJ1-2
cdr3_nt: TGTGCCAGCATGATTTGCGTACCAGGAAAGACCCATGGCTACACCTTC
cdr3_aa: CASMICVPGKTHGYTF

d_call: .
v_call: TRBV9
clone_size: many
j_call: TRBJ1-1
cdr3_nt: TGTGCCAGCAGCGTATCCCCGGGAGTCATGAACACTGAAGCTTTCTTT
cdr3_aa: CASSVSPGVMNTEAFF

d_call: TRBD1
v_call: TRBV2
clone_size: many
j_call: TRBJ1-2
cdr3_nt: TGTGCCAACCAGCTAACAGGGGCCCCTGGCTACACCTTC
cdr3_aa: CANQLTGAPGYTF

d_call: TRBD1
v_call: TRBV12-3/TRBV12-4
clone_size: .
j_call: TRBJ2-1
cdr3_nt: TGTGCCAGCAGTTTATATTTTGGGTCAGGGGGATCCTACAATGAGCAGTTCTTC
cdr3_aa: CASSLYFGSGGSYNEQFF

d_call: .
v_call: TRBV19
clone_size: .
j_call: TRBJ1-1
cdr3_nt: TGTGCCAGTAGTATGGGCAGCCCGAACACTGAAGCTTTCTTT
cdr3_aa: CASSMGSPNTEAFF

d_call: TRBD1
v_call: TRBV13
clone_size: many
j_call: TRBJ1-2
cdr3_nt: TGTGCCAGCAGCGGTAGGGACAGGGGGCTAAACTATGGCTACACCTTC
cdr3_aa: CASSGRDRGLNYGYTF

d_call: TRBD1
v_call: TRBV7-8
clone_size: many
j_call: TRBJ1-2
cdr3_nt: TGTGCCAGCAGCCCTGGGACAGAGAATGGCTACACCTTC
cdr3_aa: CASSPGTENGYTF

d_call: .
v_call: TRBV3-2
clone_size: many
j_call: TRBJ1-1
cdr3_nt: TGTGCCAGCAGCCAACAACGGCGAGCTTTCTTT
cdr3_aa: CASSQQRRAFF

d_call: .
v_call: TRBV20-1
clone_size: many
j_call: TRBJ2-3
cdr3_nt: TGCAGTGCTAAGTACCAAGATACGCAGTATTTT
cdr3_aa: CSAKYQDTQYF

d_call: .
v_call: TRBV18
clone_size: .
j_call: TRBJ1-1
cdr3_nt: TGTGCCAGCTCACTCTCATTTTTGAACACTGAAGCTTTCTTT
cdr3_aa: CASSLSFLNTEAFF

d_call: .
v_call: TRBV7-9
clone_size: many
j_call: TRBJ2-7
cdr3_nt: TGTGCCAGCAGCTTAGAGGTAGCGGAGCATACCTACGAGCAGTACTTC
cdr3_aa: CASSLEVAEHTYEQYF

d_call: TRBD1
v_call: TRBV5-1
clone_size: few
j_call: TRBJ1-1
cdr3_nt: TGCGCCAGCAGCGGGGGACAGGGGGCGATGAACACTGAAGCTTTCTTT
cdr3_aa: CASSGGQGAMNTEAFF

d_call: TRBD2
v_call: TRBV12-3/TRBV12-4
clone_size: many
j_call: TRBJ2-2
cdr3_nt: TGTGCCAGTCGACTAGCGCCGAACACCGGGGAGCTGTTTTTT
cdr3_aa: CASRLAPNTGELFF

d_call: TRBD2
v_call: TRBV19
clone_size: many
j_call: TRBJ2-7
cdr3_nt: TGTGCCAGTAGTTGGACTAGCGGGAGGGCCCACGAGCAGTACTTC
cdr3_aa: CASSWTSGRAHEQYF

d_call: TRBD2
v_call: TRBV5-1
clone_size: many
j_call: TRBJ2-7
cdr3_nt: TGCGCCAGCAGCTCGGGACTAGCGGGGGCATTGGGCGAGCAGTACTTC
cdr3_aa: CASSSGLAGALGEQYF

d_call: .
v_call: TRBV6-4
clone_size: many
j_call: TRBJ1-2
cdr3_nt: TGTGCCAGCAGTCGTGTTCCCTCACACGGAAAGACCTATGGCTACACCTTC
cdr3_aa: CASSRVPSHGKTYGYTF

d_call: .
v_call: TRBV7-2
clone_size: many
j_call: TRBJ1-6
cdr3_nt: TGTGCCAGCACCCGGCGGGGTTCACCCCTCCACTTT
cdr3_aa: CASTRRGSPLHF

d_call: TRBD1
v_call: TRBV27
clone_size: many
j_call: TRBJ1-4
cdr3_nt: TGTGCCAGCAGTCTGCTCGGGACAGGGGGCTTAGAAAAACTGTTTTTT
cdr3_aa: CASSLLGTGGLEKLFF